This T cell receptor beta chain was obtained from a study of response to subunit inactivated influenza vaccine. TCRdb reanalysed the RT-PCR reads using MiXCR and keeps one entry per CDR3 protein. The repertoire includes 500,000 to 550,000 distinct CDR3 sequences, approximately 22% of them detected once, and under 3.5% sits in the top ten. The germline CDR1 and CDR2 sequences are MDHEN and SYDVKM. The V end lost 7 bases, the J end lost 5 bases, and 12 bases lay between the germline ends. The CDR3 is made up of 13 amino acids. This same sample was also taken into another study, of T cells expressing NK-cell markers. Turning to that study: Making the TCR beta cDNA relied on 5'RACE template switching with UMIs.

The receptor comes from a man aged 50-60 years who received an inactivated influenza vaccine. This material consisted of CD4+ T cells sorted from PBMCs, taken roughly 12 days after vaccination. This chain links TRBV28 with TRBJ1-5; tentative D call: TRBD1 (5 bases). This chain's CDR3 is CASTTQAYQPQHF. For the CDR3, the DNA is TGTGCCAGCACAACACAGGCGTATCAGCCCCAGCATTTT.